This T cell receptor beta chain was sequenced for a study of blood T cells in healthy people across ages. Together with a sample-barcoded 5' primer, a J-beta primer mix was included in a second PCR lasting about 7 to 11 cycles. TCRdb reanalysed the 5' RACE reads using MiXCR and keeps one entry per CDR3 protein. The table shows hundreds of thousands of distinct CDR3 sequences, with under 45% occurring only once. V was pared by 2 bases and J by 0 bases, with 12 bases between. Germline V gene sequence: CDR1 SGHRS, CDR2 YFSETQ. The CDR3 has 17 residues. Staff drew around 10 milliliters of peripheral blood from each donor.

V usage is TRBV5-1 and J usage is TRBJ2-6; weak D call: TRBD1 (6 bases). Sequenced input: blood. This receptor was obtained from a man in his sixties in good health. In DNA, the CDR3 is TGCGCCAGCAGCTTCTGGCAGGGGACCTCTGGGGCCAACGTCCTGACTTTC. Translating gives CASSFWQGTSGANVLTF.